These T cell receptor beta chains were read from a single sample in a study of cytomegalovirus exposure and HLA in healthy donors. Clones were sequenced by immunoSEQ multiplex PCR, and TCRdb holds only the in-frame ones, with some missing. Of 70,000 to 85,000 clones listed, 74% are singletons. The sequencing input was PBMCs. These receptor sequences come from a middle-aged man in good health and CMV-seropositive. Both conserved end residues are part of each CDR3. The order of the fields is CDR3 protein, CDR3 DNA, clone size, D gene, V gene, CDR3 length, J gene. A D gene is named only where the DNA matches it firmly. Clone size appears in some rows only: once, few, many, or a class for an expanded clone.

CDR3aa: CASSMGLLNTEAFF
CDR3nt: TGTGCCAGCAGTATGGGACTTTTGAACACTGAAGCTTTCTTT
abundance: -
d_gene: -
v_gene: TRBV6-5
len: 14
j_gene: TRBJ1-1

CDR3aa: CASSPETGGKEKLFF
CDR3nt: TGTGCCAGCTCACCAGAGACAGGGGGCAAGGAAAAACTGTTTTTT
abundance: -
d_gene: TRBD1
v_gene: TRBV18
len: 15
j_gene: TRBJ1-4

CDR3aa: CASKMWTGDNEQFF
CDR3nt: TGTGCCAGTAAAATGTGGACAGGGGACAATGAGCAGTTCTTC
abundance: few
d_gene: TRBD1
v_gene: TRBV19
len: 14
j_gene: TRBJ2-1

CDR3aa: CASSYSGRERGETQYF
CDR3nt: TGTGCCAGCAGTTACTCGGGGCGGGAGAGGGGAGAGACCCAGTACTTC
abundance: -
d_gene: TRBD2
v_gene: TRBV6-5
len: 16
j_gene: TRBJ2-5

CDR3aa: CASSLREGYEQYF
CDR3nt: TGCGCCAGCAGCTTGAGGGAGGGTTACGAGCAGTACTTC
abundance: -
d_gene: TRBD2
v_gene: TRBV5-1
len: 13
j_gene: TRBJ2-7

CDR3aa: CASRLTASGSYEQYF
CDR3nt: TGTGCCAGCAGGCTAACGGCTAGCGGGAGCTACGAGCAGTACTTC
abundance: -
d_gene: TRBD2
v_gene: TRBV6-1
len: 15
j_gene: TRBJ2-7

CDR3aa: CASTSLTEGANPLRF
CDR3nt: TGTGCCAGCACTTCACTGACCGAAGGGGCAAACCCACTACGCTTC
abundance: -
d_gene: -
v_gene: TRBV2
len: 15
j_gene: TRBJ2-7

CDR3aa: CSVRTGVEQYF
CDR3nt: TGCAGCGTTAGAACAGGGGTCGAGCAGTACTTC
abundance: -
d_gene: TRBD1
v_gene: TRBV29-1
len: 11
j_gene: TRBJ2-7

CDR3aa: CASSPRQSRYGYTF
CDR3nt: TGTGCCAGCAGTCCCAGACAGAGTCGGTATGGCTACACCTTC
abundance: few
d_gene: -
v_gene: TRBV6-5
len: 14
j_gene: TRBJ1-2

CDR3aa: CASSSAGRAYEQYF
CDR3nt: TGTGCCAGCAGCTCCGCGGGACGGGCCTACGAGCAGTACTTC
abundance: -
d_gene: -
v_gene: TRBV5-4
len: 14
j_gene: TRBJ2-7

CDR3aa: CASGRVSHYGYTF
CDR3nt: TGTGCCTCGGGAAGGGTTTCACATTATGGCTACACCTTC
abundance: few
d_gene: -
v_gene: TRBV30
len: 13
j_gene: TRBJ1-2

CDR3aa: CASSILRNTEAFF
CDR3nt: TGTGCCAGCAGTATTCTACGGAACACTGAAGCTTTCTTT
abundance: -
d_gene: -
v_gene: TRBV28
len: 13
j_gene: TRBJ1-1

CDR3aa: CASSGGQPSSYNEQFF
CDR3nt: TGCGCCAGCAGCGGGGGACAGCCGAGCTCCTACAATGAGCAGTTCTTC
abundance: -
d_gene: TRBD1
v_gene: TRBV5-1
len: 16
j_gene: TRBJ2-1

CDR3aa: CASTTSGTDTQYF
CDR3nt: TGTGCCAGCACGACTAGCGGGACAGATACGCAGTATTTT
abundance: -
d_gene: TRBD2
v_gene: TRBV10-3
len: 13
j_gene: TRBJ2-3

CDR3aa: CASSQDRAGATNEKLFF
CDR3nt: TGCGCCAGCAGCCAAGATCGGGCAGGGGCAACTAATGAAAAACTGTTTTTT
abundance: -
d_gene: -
v_gene: TRBV4-3
len: 17
j_gene: TRBJ1-4

CDR3aa: CSVEPGGVNEQFF
CDR3nt: TGCAGCGTTGAACCGGGAGGGGTAAATGAGCAGTTCTTC
abundance: -
d_gene: TRBD2
v_gene: TRBV29-1
len: 13
j_gene: TRBJ2-1

CDR3aa: CASSERQGATPHRETQYF
CDR3nt: TGTGCCAGCAGTGAAAGGCAGGGGGCTACCCCGCATCGAGAGACCCAGTACTTC
abundance: -
d_gene: TRBD1
v_gene: TRBV25-1
len: 18
j_gene: TRBJ2-5